The 3 T cell receptor beta chains listed next were all sequenced from one sample in a study of blood T cell repertoires in COVID-19. Libraries were prepared by immunoSEQ multiplex PCR; TCRdb keeps only in-frame clonotypes and omits some of them. The sample lists about 260,000 clones; more than 70% were seen once. Sequencing input: PBMCs or T cells enriched from blood (not recorded which). Receptors were obtained from a woman aged 45-60 years who had recovered from COVID-19.

The chain is built from TRBV6-2 or TRBV6-3 and TRBJ1-5; D call uncertain. CDR3 length equals 12 residues. Trimming cost V 6 bases and J 5 bases, with 8 bases left between them. Germline V gene lookup returns CDR1 MNHEY and CDR2 SVGEGT. The CDR3 protein is CASSHNYQPQHF. In DNA, the CDR3 is TGTGCCAGCAGCCATAACTATCAGCCCCAGCATTTT.

This clone was seen a single time. At one end the junction does not follow the germline gene, possibly because of a read error. The V call is TRBV7-9, the J call TRBJ2-7; perhaps TRBD2 as D (5 bases). This CDR3 region has 14 residues. CDR1 is SEHNR, CDR2 FQNEAQ, per germline (reference sequence). As DNA, the CDR3 is TGTGCCAGCAGCCTAGCCGGTGTATCCTACGAGCAGTACTTC. This codes for CASSLAGVSYEQYF.

This rearrangement joins TRBV4-3 to TRBJ1-5; D remains unclear. Germline V gene data show CDR1 as LGHNA and CDR2 as YSLEER. This CDR3 has 16 amino acids. V was pared by 2 bases and J by 3 bases, with 14 bases between. The DNA for the CDR3 is TGCGCCAGCAGCCAAACCCGTTCAGGCTTCAATCAGCCCCAGCATTTT. It is translated as CASSQTRSGFNQPQHF.